These 32 T cell receptor beta chains came from one sample sequenced in a study of blood T cell repertoires in COVID-19. The method was immunoSEQ multiplex PCR; TCRdb's version includes in-frame clones alone and lacks a portion of them. Of over 350,000 clones detected, more than 75% appear once; the ten largest clones hold more than 0.95%. The specimen was PBMCs or T cells enriched from blood (not recorded which). The receptors originated from a woman between 18 and 29 years old who had recovered from COVID-19.

This clone is a singleton in its sample. The chain uses TRBV11-2 and TRBJ1-5; D is possibly TRBD1 (5 bases). CDR1 and CDR2 (germline): SGHAT, FQNNGV. This CDR3 region has 13 residues. The ends were cut back, 5 bases at V and 9 bases at J, with 14 bases in the middle. CDR3: CASSQTAPMPQHF. CDR3 DNA: TGTGCCAGCAGCCAGACAGCCCCGATGCCCCAGCATTTT.

The chain uses TRBV18 and TRBJ1-6; 10 positions match TRBD1. The V gene's germline CDR1 is KGHSH and CDR2 LQKENI. CDR3 length: 15 residues. V lost 2 bases and J lost 10; bases outside the gene matches: 5. The CDR3 bases are TGTGCCAGCTCACCAGGGACAGGGGTCGGATCACCCCTCCACTTT. Translated, it gives CASSPGTGVGSPLHF.

The chain employs TRBV11-2 and TRBJ1-2; D not resolved. The CDR3 consists of 15 residues. V was cut by 0 bases and J by 1 base, with 9 bases left in between. The germline V gene encodes CDR1 SGHAT and CDR2 FQNNGV. CDR3 sequence: CASSLDHGLNYGYTF. CDR3 in DNA: TGTGCCAGCAGCTTAGATCATGGACTTAACTATGGCTACACCTTC.

The CDR3 loop is CASSPYSGVLYDEQFF. The CDR3 region has the DNA TGTGCCAGCAGTCCCTATAGCGGGGTGTTGTACGATGAGCAGTTCTTC. The chain recombines TRBV27 with TRBJ2-1, with 8 bases that match TRBD2. V dropped 5 bases and J dropped 8; count of bases not matched to a gene: 14. CDR1 is MNHEY, CDR2 SMNVEV, per germline (reference sequence). The CDR3 spans 16 residues.

The CDR3 nucleotides read TGTGCCAGCAGCGACCTACCGGGACTAGCGTTTAGCACAGATACGCAGTATTTT. Its translation: CASSDLPGLAFSTDTQYF. The chain combines TRBV11-2 with TRBJ2-3, with 10 bases fitting TRBD2. CDR1 is SGHAT, CDR2 FQNNGV, per germline. This CDR3 is 18 amino acids long. V dropped 5 bases and J dropped 0; count of bases not matched to a gene: 11.

This chain links TRBV2 with TRBJ2-2, with 12 bases fitting TRBD2. This CDR3 contains 15 residues. Trimming removed 6 bases from V and 7 bases from J; junction bases left unmatched: 6. Germline CDR1 is SNHLY and CDR2 is FYNNEI. The CDR3 here is CASSSTSGGHGELFF. The CDR3 region has the DNA TGTGCCAGCAGCAGTACTAGCGGGGGGCACGGGGAGCTGTTTTTT.

V and J are TRBV27 and TRBJ1-1, with TRBD1 as a possible D gene (6 bases). There are 13 residues in the CDR3. V lost 6 bases and J 5 bases, leaving 13 bases between the germline ends. CDR1 and CDR2 (germline): MNHEY, SMNVEV (reference sequence). Here the CDR3 reads CASRPQGYTEAFF. The CDR3 DNA sequence: TGTGCCAGCAGGCCCCAGGGGTATACTGAAGCTTTCTTT.

This chain uses TRBV6-5 with TRBJ2-7, with D unclear. V gave up 6 bases and J gave up 2 bases, with 17 bases separating them. The CDR3 has 15 residues. Germline CDR1 and CDR2: MNHEY and SVGAGI. The CDR3 bases are TGTGCCAGCAGCCGCGGTGTAGCCGCGGCCTACGAGCAGTACTTC. It codes for CASSRGVAAAYEQYF.

This sequence joins TRBV3-1 (or the pseudogene TRBV3-2) and TRBJ1-2; a possible D gene is TRBD1 (5 bases). There are 16 residues in the CDR3. V gave up 0 bases and J gave up 5 bases, with 16 bases separating them. The germline CDR1 and CDR2 sequences are LGHDT and YNNKEL (reference sequence). CDR3 protein: CASSQETPGMIYGYTF. CDR3 bases: TGTGCCAGCAGCCAAGAAACACCAGGGATGATTTATGGCTACACCTTC.

The J gene is TRBJ1-2, the V gene TRBV12-3 or TRBV12-4, with a possible D match to TRBD1 (6 bases). V lost 6 bases, J lost 4 bases, and 12 bases lay in between. The CDR3 totals 13 residues. CDR3 in DNA: TGTGCCAGCAGCTGGACAGCGAGCTATGGCTACACCTTC. This codes for CASSWTASYGYTF.

The rearrangement uses TRBV5-6 and TRBJ2-3, with D unclear. The CDR3 has 13 amino acids. V lost 4 bases and J 3 bases, leaving 9 bases between the germline ends. The V gene's germline CDR1 is SGHDT and CDR2 YYEEEE. The CDR3 sequence is CASSLELTDTQYF. CDR3 nucleotides: TGTGCCAGCAGCCTGGAACTGACAGATACGCAGTATTTT.

J is TRBJ1-1 and V is TRBV21-1; the DNA was not used to check the table's D call, TRBD1. TRBV21-1 is given as a pseudogene. This CDR3 region has 15 residues. CDR3 coding DNA: TGTGCCAGCAGCAAAGGGACAGGGGTGGACACTGAAGCTTTCTTT. The encoded protein is CASSKGTGVDTEAFF.

This chain joins TRBV19 and TRBJ2-3, with 8 bases aligning to TRBD2. Trimming at V came to 8 bases and at J to 6 bases, leaving 16 bases not matched to a gene. This CDR3 spans 16 amino acids. Germline V gene lookup returns CDR1 LNHDA and CDR2 SQIVND (reference sequence). The CDR3 nucleotides are TGTGCCAGTTGGGAGGGATTAGCGGGGCCCCGGGATACGCAGTATTTT. This translates into CASWEGLAGPRDTQYF.

V is TRBV5-5 and J is TRBJ2-7; possible D gene TRBD1, 5 bases. The germline gives CDR1 SGHKS, CDR2 YYEKEE (reference sequence). The CDR3 contains 14 residues. Trimming stripped 1 base from V and 2 bases from J, with 10 bases between. The CDR3 coding sequence is TGTGCCAGCAGCTTGACAGGTCCTCCCTACGAGCAGTACTTC. This sequence encodes CASSLTGPPYEQYF.

The chain links TRBV30 to TRBJ1-2, with a possible D match to TRBD1 (5 bases). The CDR3 consists of 13 residues. CDR1 is GTSNPN and CDR2 is SVGIG in the germline V gene (reference sequence). Trimming took off 7 bases at V and 5 bases at J, with 17 bases between the two ends. The CDR3 DNA follows: TGTGCCTTAACCGGACAAGATAGGTATGGCTACACCTTC. It specifies CALTGQDRYGYTF.

The rearrangement uses TRBV4-3 and TRBJ2-1; weak D call: TRBD1 (6 bases). Trimming shortened V by 0 bases and J by 8 bases, and 17 bases separated the two germline ends. Germline CDR1 and CDR2: LGHNA and YSLEER. This CDR3 contains 16 residues. CDR3: CASSQDTGRGLDEQFF. CDR3 nucleotides: TGCGCCAGCAGCCAAGATACAGGCAGGGGTTTAGATGAGCAGTTCTTC.

This chain connects TRBV9 to TRBJ1-2, with a tentative D call TRBD1 (5 bases). From germline, CDR1 is SGDLS and CDR2 YYNGEE. The CDR3 extends over 15 amino acids. Trimming took off 4 bases at V and 6 bases at J, with 19 bases between the two ends. CDR3 sequence: CASSISLGRGDGYTF. The CDR3 DNA reads as TGTGCCAGCAGCATATCCTTGGGGCGGGGGGATGGCTACACCTTC.

The gene calls are TRBV7-9 and TRBJ1-6, with TRBD1 matching 8 bases. CDR1 SEHNR and CDR2 FQNEAQ come from the germline V gene (reference sequence). The CDR3 spans 16 residues. Trimming cost V 3 bases and J 6 bases; bases outside gene matches: 7. CDR3 nucleotides: TGTGCCAGCAGCTTTAGGACAGGGAAGGGTAATTCACCCCTCCACTTT. Residues: CASSFRTGKGNSPLHF.

The V call is TRBV6-4, the J call TRBJ1-2; D uncertain. The CDR3 spans 15 residues. CDR1 is MRHNA, CDR2 SNTAGT, per germline. V lost 0 bases and J lost 4, with 12 bases in between. The CDR3, as DNA: TGTGCCAGCAGTGACTCGGGCCGCTACCCCTATGGCTACACCTTC. This sequence encodes CASSDSGRYPYGYTF.

The genes are TRBV7-8 and TRBJ2-1; D perhaps matches TRBD2 (7 bases). The CDR3 has 15 amino acids. V lost 7 bases and J lost 9, with 22 bases in between. Per germline, CDR1 SGHVS and CDR2 FQNEAQ. Here the CDR3 DNA reads TGTGCCAGCATCACCGACCCCGGGGGGCGGGGTGAGCAGTTCTTC. The encoded protein is CASITDPGGRGEQFF.

The rearrangement links TRBV9 to TRBJ1-6; TRBD1 aligns across 7 bases. The V and J ends lost 3 bases and 8 bases, in that order; junction bases with no gene match: 5. There are 14 residues in the CDR3. CDR1 SGDLS and CDR2 YYNGEE come from the germline V gene. CDR3 sequence: CASSATGVDSPLHF. The CDR3 DNA sequence: TGTGCCAGCAGCGCTACAGGGGTTGATTCACCCCTCCACTTT.

CDR3 bases: TGTGCCAGCAGCGTAGTCTGGAACACTGAAGCTTTCTTT. Translating it yields CASSVVWNTEAFF. The genes are TRBV9 and TRBJ1-1, with D unclear. The V gene's germline CDR1 is SGDLS and CDR2 YYNGEE. V was trimmed by 0 bases and J by 1 base, leaving 4 bases between them. The CDR3 is 13 residues long.

This rearrangement joins TRBV6-2 or TRBV6-3 to TRBJ2-1; 7 bases map to TRBD2. V gave up 6 bases and J gave up 5 bases; unmatched junction bases: 13. The CDR3 extends over 16 amino acids. The germline CDR1 and CDR2 sequences are MNHEY and SVGEGT. The CDR3 sequence: CASSPRTSSTHNEQFF. CDR3 nucleotide sequence: TGTGCCAGCAGCCCACGGACTAGTTCTACCCACAATGAGCAGTTCTTC.

The CDR3 region is CASSRGPGLYGYTF. For the CDR3, the DNA is TGTGCCAGCAGCCGTGGCCCAGGGCTATATGGCTACACCTTC. This chain joins TRBV28 and TRBJ1-2, with D perhaps TRBD1 (5 bases). This CDR3 contains 14 residues. Trimming took 6 bases from V and 5 from J, leaving 16 bases between them. Looked up from germline, CDR1 is MDHEN and CDR2 is SYDVKM.

The rearrangement links TRBV5-1 to TRBJ2-5, with TRBD2 identical over 7 bases. CDR1 is SGHRS and CDR2 is YFSETQ in the germline V gene. The CDR3 sequence is 14 residues long. With 4 bases clipped from V and 5 bases from J, the junction kept 8 bases outside the gene matches. CDR3 loop: CASSLGLVGETQYF. The CDR3 region has the DNA TGCGCCAGCAGCCTAGGACTAGTAGGTGAGACCCAGTACTTC.

The chain is built from TRBV5-1 and TRBJ1-2; 9 bases match TRBD1. This CDR3 is built from 15 residues. With 4 bases clipped from V and 7 bases from J, the junction kept 11 bases outside the gene matches. Per germline, CDR1 SGHRS and CDR2 YFSETQ. CDR3 residues: CASSVPGQGRSGYTF. DNA for the CDR3: TGCGCCAGCAGCGTCCCGGGACAGGGAAGGTCTGGCTACACCTTC. Based on the CDR3 plus reference TRBV5-1 and TRBJ1-2, the full variable domain is KAGVTQTPRYLIKTRGQQVTLSCSPISGHRSVSWYQQTPGQGLQFLFEYFSETQRNKGNFPGRFSGRQFSNSRSEMNVSTLELGDSALYLCASSVPGQGRSGYTFGSGTRLTVV.

The chain recombines TRBV24-1 with TRBJ1-3; D perhaps matches TRBD1 (5 bases). Germline V gene lookup returns CDR1 KGHDR and CDR2 SFDVKD. The V end lost 9 bases, the J end lost 9 bases, and 20 bases lay between the germline ends. The CDR3 runs to 14 residues. The CDR3, as DNA: TGTGCCACCCCCAGGGCGACCGTGAGGTGCACCATATATTTT. As protein: CATPRATVRCTIYF.

The chain couples TRBV7-2 to TRBJ2-7; TRBD2 matches 7 bases. Germline V lookup: CDR1 SGHTA, CDR2 FQGNSA. CDR3 length: 15 amino acids. The J segment lost 4 bases and the V segment lost 1 base, leaving 7 bases of the junction unmatched. The CDR3 DNA reads as TGTGCCAGCAGCTTAGACGGGGATAGCGGGTACGAGCAGTACTTC. Protein product: CASSLDGDSGYEQYF.

The rearrangement links TRBV2 to TRBJ2-7; no reliable D call. This CDR3 has 16 residues. Trimming took 0 bases from V and 5 from J, leaving 17 bases between them. Germline V lookup: CDR1 SNHLY, CDR2 FYNNEI. The chain's CDR3 is CASSEALSIDRNEQYF. CDR3 in DNA: TGTGCCAGCAGTGAAGCGCTTAGCATAGATCGGAACGAGCAGTACTTC. The full variable domain, rest sourced from reference TRBV2 and TRBJ2-7, is EPEVTQTPSHQVTQMGQEVILRCVPISNHLYFYWYRQILGQKVEFLVSFYNNEISEKSEIFDDQFSVERPDGSNFTLKIRSTKLEDSAMYFCASSEALSIDRNEQYFGPGTRLTVT.

The rearrangement uses TRBV6-5 and TRBJ2-2; 7 bases line up with TRBD1. V dropped 5 bases and J dropped 1; count of bases not matched to a gene: 1. This CDR3 region has 14 residues. Per the germline V gene, CDR1 is MNHEY and CDR2 is SVGAGI. The CDR3 nucleotides read TGTGCCAGCAGTAGGACAGGGAACACCGGGGAGCTGTTTTTT. This translates into CASSRTGNTGELFF.

The table lists this clone with a count of one. This chain joins TRBV19 and TRBJ1-2; TRBD1 agrees at 8 bases. This CDR3 comprises 12 residues. The germline V gene has CDR1 LNHDA and CDR2 SQIVND (reference sequence). With 5 bases clipped from V and 11 bases from J, the junction kept 7 bases outside the gene matches. CDR3 DNA sequence: TGTGCCAGTAGTTCGACGGGACAGGCTTACACCTTC. The encoded protein is CASSSTGQAYTF.

As to this clone: Different DNA sequences within this sample yield the same CDR3. J is TRBJ2-7 and V is TRBV5-4; TRBD1 matches 8 bases. This CDR3 region has 13 residues. Germline assignment: CDR1 SGHNT and CDR2 YYREEE (reference sequence). V lost 4 bases and J lost 3; bases outside the gene matches: 3. The CDR3 here is CASSGGQGYEQYF. In DNA form, the CDR3 reads TGTGCCAGCAGCGGAGGACAGGGCTACGAGCAGTACTTC.